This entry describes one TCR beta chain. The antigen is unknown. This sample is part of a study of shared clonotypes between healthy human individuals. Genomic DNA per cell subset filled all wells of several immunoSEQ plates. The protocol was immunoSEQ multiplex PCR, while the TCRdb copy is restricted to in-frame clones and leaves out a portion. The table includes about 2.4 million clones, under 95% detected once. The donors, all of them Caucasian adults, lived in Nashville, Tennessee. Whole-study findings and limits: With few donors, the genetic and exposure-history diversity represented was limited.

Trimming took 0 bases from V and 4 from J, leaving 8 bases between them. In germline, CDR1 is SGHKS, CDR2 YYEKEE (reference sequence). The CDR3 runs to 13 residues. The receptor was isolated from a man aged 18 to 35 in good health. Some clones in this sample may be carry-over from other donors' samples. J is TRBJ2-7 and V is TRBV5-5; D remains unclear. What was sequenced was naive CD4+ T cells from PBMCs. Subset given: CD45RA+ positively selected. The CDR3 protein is CASSLAGPYEQYF. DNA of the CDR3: TGTGCCAGCAGCTTGGCGGGCCCTTACGAGCAGTACTTC.